The following is a T cell receptor beta chain sequence with its context. As yet, its antigen is unknown. These data originate in a study of T-cell reconstitution after alpha-beta-depleted transplantation in children. Trimming took 8 bases from V and 1 from J, leaving 15 bases between them. CDR3 size: 14 residues. Germline V gene lookup returns CDR1 DFQATT and CDR2 SNEGSKA (reference sequence). Overall study findings and caveats: A year had passed since transplant, and T-cell counts and diversity by then came mostly from newly produced T cells. Reports say that about two months after transplant, the alpha-beta T cells came out of several hundred graft clones that had expanded.

Unique molecular identifiers featured in how the TCRbeta library was prepared. TCRdb redid the calling of the PCR reads with MiXCR, one entry per CDR3 protein. This sample has around 420,000 distinct CDR3 sequences; roughly 15% occur once, and the top ten carry 25% to 30%. This chain joins TRBV20-1 and TRBJ2-1; maybe TRBD2 (6 bases). Sequencing used PBMCs, mostly from graft donor cells, obtained 360 days after TCRalphabeta/CD19-depleted stem cell transplant. The sequence was obtained from a boy younger than two who had a stem cell transplant for Wiskott-Aldrich syndrome, so the T cells may come from the graft donor. The chain's CDR3 is CSTSREISYNEQFF. The CDR3 DNA is TGCAGTACTTCACGGGAGATTTCCTACAATGAGCAGTTCTTC.